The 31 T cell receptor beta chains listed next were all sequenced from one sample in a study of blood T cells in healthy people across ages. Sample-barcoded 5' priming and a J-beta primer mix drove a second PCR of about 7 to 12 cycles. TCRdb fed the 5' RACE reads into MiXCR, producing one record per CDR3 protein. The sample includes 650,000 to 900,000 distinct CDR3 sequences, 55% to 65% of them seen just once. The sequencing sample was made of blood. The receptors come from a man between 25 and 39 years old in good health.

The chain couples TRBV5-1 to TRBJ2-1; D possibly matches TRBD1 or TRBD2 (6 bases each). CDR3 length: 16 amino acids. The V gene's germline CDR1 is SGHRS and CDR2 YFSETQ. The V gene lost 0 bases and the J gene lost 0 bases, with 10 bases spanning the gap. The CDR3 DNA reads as TGCGCCAGCAGCTTGGGGAGGGGGGTCTCCTACAATGAGCAGTTCTTC. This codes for CASSLGRGVSYNEQFF.

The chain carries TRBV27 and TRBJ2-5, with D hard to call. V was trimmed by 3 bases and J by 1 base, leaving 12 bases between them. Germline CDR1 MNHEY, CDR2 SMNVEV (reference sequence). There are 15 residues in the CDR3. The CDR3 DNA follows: TGTGCCAGCAGTTTCGGTCGAGCGAGCCAAGAGACCCAGTACTTC. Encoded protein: CASSFGRASQETQYF.

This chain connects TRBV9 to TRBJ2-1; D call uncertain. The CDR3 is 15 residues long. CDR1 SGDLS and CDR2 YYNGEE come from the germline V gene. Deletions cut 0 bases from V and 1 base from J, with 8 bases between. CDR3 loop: CASSVGFGSYNEQFF. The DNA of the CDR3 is TGTGCCAGCAGCGTAGGCTTCGGGTCCTACAATGAGCAGTTCTTC.

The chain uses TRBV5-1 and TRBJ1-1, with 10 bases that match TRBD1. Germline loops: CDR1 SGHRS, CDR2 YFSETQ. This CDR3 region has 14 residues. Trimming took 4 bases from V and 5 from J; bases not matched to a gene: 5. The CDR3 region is CASSTRTGGTEAFF. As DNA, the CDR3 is TGCGCCAGCAGCACGCGGACAGGGGGAACTGAAGCTTTCTTT.

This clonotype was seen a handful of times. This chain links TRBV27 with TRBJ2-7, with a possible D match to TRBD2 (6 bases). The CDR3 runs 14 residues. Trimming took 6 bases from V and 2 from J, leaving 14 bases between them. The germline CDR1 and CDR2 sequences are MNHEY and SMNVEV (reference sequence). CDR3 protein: CASSRGTAPYEQYF. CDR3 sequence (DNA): TGTGCCAGCAGCCGGGGGACTGCCCCCTACGAGCAGTACTTC.

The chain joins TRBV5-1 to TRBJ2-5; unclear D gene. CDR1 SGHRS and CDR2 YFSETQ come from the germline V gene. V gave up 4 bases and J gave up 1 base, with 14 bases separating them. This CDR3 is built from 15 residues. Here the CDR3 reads CASSPLQILQETQYF. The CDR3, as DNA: TGCGCCAGCAGCCCGCTTCAGATTCTCCAAGAGACCCAGTACTTC.

In DNA form, the CDR3 reads TGTGCCAGCAGTAGCGGGCTGGGACCCTCGGGGGCAGATACGCAGTATTTT. Protein: CASSSGLGPSGADTQYF. The rearrangement joins TRBV6-6 to TRBJ2-3; D may be TRBD2 (6 bases). The length of the CDR3 is 17 residues. The ends were cut back, 5 bases at V and 4 bases at J, with 22 bases in the middle. The V gene's germline CDR1 is MNHNY and CDR2 SVGAGI (reference sequence).

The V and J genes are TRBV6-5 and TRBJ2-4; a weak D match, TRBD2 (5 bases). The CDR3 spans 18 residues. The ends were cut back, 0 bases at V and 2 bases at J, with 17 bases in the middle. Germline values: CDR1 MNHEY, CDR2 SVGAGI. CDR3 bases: TGTGCCAGCAGTTACTCGAAGGCCCTAGTCGGGACCAAAAACATTCAGTACTTC. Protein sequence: CASSYSKALVGTKNIQYF.

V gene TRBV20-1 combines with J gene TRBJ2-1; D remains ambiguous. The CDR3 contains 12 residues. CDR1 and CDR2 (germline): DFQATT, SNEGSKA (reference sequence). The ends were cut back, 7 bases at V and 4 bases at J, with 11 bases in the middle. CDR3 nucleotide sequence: TGCAGTGTTGTACCCGTGTACAATGAGCAGTTCTTC. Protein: CSVVPVYNEQFF.

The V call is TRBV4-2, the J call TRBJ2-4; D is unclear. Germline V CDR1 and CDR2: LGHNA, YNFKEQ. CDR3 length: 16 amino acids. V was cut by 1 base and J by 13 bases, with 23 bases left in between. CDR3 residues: CASSQVGEVYQEAQYF. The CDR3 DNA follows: TGTGCCAGCAGCCAAGTAGGCGAGGTGTACCAAGAGGCCCAGTACTTC.

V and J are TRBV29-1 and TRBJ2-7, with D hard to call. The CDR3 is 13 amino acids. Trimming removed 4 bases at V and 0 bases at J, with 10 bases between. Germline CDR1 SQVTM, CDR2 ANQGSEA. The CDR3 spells CSVGRVNSYEQYF. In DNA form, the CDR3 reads TGCAGCGTTGGTAGGGTCAACTCCTACGAGCAGTACTTC.

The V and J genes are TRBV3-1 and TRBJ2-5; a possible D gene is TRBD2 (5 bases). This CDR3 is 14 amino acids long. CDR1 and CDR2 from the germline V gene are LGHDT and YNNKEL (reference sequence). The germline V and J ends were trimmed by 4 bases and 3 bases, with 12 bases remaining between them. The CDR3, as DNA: TGTGCCAGCAGCCCACGCCAGCGGAAAGAGACCCAGTACTTC. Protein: CASSPRQRKETQYF.

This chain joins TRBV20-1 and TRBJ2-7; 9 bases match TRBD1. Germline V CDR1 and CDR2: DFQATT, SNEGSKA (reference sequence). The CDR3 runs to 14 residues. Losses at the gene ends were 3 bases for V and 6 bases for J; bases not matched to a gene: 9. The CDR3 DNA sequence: TGCAGTGCTAGTCCCGGGACAGGGACGGCCGAGCAGTACTTC. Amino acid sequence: CSASPGTGTAEQYF.

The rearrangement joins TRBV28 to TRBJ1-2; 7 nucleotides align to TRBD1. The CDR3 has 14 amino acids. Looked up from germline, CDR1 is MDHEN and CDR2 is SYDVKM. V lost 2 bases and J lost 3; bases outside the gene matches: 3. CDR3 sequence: CASSLGDRYYGYTF. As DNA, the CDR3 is TGTGCCAGCAGTTTAGGGGACAGATACTATGGCTACACCTTC.

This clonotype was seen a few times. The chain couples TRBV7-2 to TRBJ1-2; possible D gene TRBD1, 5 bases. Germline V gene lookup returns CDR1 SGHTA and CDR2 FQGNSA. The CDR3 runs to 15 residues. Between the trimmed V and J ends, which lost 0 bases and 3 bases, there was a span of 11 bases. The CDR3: CASSLAAGADYGYTF. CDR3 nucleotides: TGTGCCAGCAGCTTAGCGGCTGGGGCTGACTATGGCTACACCTTC.

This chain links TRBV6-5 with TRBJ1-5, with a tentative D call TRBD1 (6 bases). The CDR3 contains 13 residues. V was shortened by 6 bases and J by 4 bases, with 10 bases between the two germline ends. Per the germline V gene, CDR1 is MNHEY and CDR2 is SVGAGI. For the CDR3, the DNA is TGTGCCAGCAGACGTACAGGGAATCAGCCCCAGCATTTT. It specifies CASRRTGNQPQHF.

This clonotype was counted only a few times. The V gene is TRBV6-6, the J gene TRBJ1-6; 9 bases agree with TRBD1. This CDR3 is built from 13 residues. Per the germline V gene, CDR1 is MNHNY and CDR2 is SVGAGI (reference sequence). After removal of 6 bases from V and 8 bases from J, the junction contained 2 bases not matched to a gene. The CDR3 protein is CASRTGGYSPLHF. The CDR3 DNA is TGTGCCAGCAGGACAGGGGGGTATTCACCCCTCCACTTT.

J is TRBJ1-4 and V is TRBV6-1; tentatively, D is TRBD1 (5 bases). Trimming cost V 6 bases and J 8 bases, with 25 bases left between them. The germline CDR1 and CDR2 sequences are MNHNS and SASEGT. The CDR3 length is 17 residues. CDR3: CASRKGEQLGPREKLFF. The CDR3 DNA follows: TGTGCCAGCAGGAAGGGTGAACAGTTGGGACCAAGAGAAAAACTGTTTTTT.

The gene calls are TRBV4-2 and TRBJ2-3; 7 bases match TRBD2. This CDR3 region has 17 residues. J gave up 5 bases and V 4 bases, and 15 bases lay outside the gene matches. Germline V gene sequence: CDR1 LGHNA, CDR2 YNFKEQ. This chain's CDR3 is CASSPLADVTKVDTQYF. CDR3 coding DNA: TGTGCCAGCAGCCCGCTAGCGGATGTAACGAAGGTAGATACGCAGTATTTT.

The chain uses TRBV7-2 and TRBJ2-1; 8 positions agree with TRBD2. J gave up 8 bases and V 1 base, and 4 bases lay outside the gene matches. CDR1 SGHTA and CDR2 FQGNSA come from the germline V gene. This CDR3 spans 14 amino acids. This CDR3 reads CASSLGGGSYEQFF. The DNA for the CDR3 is TGTGCCAGCAGCTTAGGCGGGGGGTCCTATGAGCAGTTCTTC. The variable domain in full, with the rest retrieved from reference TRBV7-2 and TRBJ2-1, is GAGVSQSPSNKVTEKGKDVELRCDPISGHTALYWYRQSLGQGLEFLIYFQGNSAPDKSGLPSDRFSAERTGGSVSTLTIQRTQQEDSAVYLCASSLGGGSYEQFFGPGTRLTVL.

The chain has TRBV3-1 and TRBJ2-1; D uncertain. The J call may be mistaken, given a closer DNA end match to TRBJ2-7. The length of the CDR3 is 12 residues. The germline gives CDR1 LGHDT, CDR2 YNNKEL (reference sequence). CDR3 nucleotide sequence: TGTGCCAGCAGCCACGGGTTGTACGAGCAGTACTTC. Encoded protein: CASSHGLYEQYF.

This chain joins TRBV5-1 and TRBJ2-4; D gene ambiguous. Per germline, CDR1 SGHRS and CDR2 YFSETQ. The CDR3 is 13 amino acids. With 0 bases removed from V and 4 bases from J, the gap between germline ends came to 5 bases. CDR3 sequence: CASSLEVKNIQYF. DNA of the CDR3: TGCGCCAGCAGCTTGGAGGTTAAAAACATTCAGTACTTC.

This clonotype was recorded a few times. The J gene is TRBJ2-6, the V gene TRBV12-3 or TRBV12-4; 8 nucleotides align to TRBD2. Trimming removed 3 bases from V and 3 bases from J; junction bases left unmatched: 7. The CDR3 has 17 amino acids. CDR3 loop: CASSFPPGGSGANVLTF. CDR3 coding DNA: TGTGCCAGCAGTTTCCCTCCGGGGGGGAGTGGGGCCAACGTCCTGACTTTC.

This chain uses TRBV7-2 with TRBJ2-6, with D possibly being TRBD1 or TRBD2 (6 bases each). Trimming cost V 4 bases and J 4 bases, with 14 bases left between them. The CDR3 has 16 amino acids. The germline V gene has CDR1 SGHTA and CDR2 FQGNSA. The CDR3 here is CASSWLGGRGANVLTF. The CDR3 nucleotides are TGTGCCAGCAGCTGGCTAGGGGGGAGAGGGGCCAACGTCCTGACTTTC.

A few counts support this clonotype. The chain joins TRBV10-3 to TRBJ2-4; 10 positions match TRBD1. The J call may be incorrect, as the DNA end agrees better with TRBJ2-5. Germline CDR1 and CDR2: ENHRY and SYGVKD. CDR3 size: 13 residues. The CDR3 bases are TGTGCCATCCGGGGACAGGGGCAAGAGACCCAGTACTTC. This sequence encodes CAIRGQGQETQYF.

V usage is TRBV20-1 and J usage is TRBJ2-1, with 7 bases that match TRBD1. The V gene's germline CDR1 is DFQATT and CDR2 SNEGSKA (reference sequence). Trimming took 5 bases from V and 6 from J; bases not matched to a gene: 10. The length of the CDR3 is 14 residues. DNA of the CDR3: TGCAGTGCTGCTAACAGGGGCCTGGGCAATGAGCAGTTCTTC. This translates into CSAANRGLGNEQFF.

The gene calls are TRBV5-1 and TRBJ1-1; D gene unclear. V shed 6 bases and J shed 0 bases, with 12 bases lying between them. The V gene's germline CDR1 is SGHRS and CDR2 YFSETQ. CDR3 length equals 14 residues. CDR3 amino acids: CASKFPGLNTEAFF. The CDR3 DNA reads TGCGCCAGCAAGTTTCCGGGGTTGAACACTGAAGCTTTCTTT.

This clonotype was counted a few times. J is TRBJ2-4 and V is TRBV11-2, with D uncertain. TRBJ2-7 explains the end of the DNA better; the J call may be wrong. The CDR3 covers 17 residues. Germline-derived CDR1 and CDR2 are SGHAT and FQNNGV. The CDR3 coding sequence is TGTGCCAGCAGCCCCTTGACGGGTTTGAAGGCCCACTACGAGCAGTACTTC. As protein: CASSPLTGLKAHYEQYF.

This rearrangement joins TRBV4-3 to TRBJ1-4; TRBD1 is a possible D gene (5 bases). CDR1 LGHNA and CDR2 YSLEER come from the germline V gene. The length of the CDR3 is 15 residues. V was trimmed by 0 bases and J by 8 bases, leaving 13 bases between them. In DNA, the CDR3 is TGCGCCAGCAGCCAAGATGGGCGCCAGGGCGAAAAACTGTTTTTT. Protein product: CASSQDGRQGEKLFF.

CDR3 in DNA: TGCGCCAGCAGCCAAGTTAGACTGGAGTATAATGAAAAACTGTTTTTT. Amino acid sequence: CASSQVRLEYNEKLFF. This chain connects TRBV4-3 to TRBJ1-4; D unclear. This CDR3 is built from 16 residues. Germline assignment: CDR1 LGHNA and CDR2 YSLEER. Trimming took 1 base from V and 4 from J, leaving 13 bases between them.

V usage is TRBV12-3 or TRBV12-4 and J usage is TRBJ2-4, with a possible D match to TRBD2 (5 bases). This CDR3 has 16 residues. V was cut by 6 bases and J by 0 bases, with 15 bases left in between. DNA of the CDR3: TGTGCCAGCAGCCCCGGAGGAAGACTAGCCAAAAACATTCAGTACTTC. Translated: CASSPGGRLAKNIQYF.